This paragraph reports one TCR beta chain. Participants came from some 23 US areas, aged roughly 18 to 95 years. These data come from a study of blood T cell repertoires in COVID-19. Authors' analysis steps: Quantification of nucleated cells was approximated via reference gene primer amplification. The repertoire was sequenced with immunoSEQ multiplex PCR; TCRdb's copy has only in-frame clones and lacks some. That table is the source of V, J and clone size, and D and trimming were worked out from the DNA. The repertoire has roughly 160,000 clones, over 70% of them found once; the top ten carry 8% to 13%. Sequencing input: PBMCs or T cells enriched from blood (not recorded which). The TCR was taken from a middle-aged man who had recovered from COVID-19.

The DNA of the CDR3 is TGCGCCAGCAGCCAAGACGGGGGCGGGGGTACCACCATATATTTT. Protein product: CASSQDGGGGTTIYF. This chain links TRBV4-1 with TRBJ1-3; D possibly corresponds to TRBD1 (6 bases). The V gene's germline CDR1 is MGHRA and CDR2 YSYEKL. With 0 bases removed from V and 9 bases from J, the gap between germline ends came to 15 bases. This CDR3 contains 15 residues.